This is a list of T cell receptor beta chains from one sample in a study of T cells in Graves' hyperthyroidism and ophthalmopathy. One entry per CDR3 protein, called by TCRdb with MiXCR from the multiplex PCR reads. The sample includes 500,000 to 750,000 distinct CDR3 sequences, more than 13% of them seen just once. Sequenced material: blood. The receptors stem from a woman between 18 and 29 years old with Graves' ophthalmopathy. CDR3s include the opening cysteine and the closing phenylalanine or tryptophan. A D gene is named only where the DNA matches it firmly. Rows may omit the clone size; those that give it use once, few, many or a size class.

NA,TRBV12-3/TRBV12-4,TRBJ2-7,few,CASSPDLGEQYF,TGTGCCAGCAGTCCGGACCTCGGGGAGCAGTACTTC
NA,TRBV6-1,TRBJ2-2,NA,CAERDQPLEGELFF,TGTGCCGAGAGGGACCAGCCCCTGGAGGGGGAGCTGTTTTTT
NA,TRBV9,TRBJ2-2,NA,CASRPRGAGELFF,TGTGCCAGCAGACCCAGAGGAGCCGGGGAGCTGTTTTTT
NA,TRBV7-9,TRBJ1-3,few,CAYYAVAGNTIYF,TGTGCCTACTATGCAGTCGCTGGAAACACCATATATTTT
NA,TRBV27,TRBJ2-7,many,CASSSAGTGTYEQYF,TGTGCCAGCAGTTCCGCCGGGACCGGCACCTACGAGCAGTACTTC
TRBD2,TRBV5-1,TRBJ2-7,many,CASSLAGADEQYF,TGCGCCAGCAGCTTAGCGGGAGCCGACGAGCAGTACTTC
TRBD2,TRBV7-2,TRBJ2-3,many,CASSLHGGSASGAQYF,TGTGCCAGCAGCTTACATGGCGGGAGTGCCTCAGGTGCGCAGTATTTT
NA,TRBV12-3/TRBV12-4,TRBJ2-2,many,CASIVTGELFF,TGTGCCAGCATAGTTACCGGGGAGCTGTTTTTT
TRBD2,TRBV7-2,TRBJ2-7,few,CASSLLAGVRPYEQYF,TGTGCCAGCAGCTTACTAGCGGGAGTCCGACCCTACGAGCAGTACTTC
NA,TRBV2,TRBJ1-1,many,CASSMSNTEAFF,TGTGCCAGCAGTATGAGCAACACTGAAGCTTTCTTT
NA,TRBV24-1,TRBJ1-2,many,CATSDSFDRIYGYTF,TGTGCCACCAGTGATTCCTTCGACCGAATTTATGGCTACACCTTC
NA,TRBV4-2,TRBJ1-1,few,CASSQGRGGGDTEAFF,TGTGCCAGCAGCCAAGGACGAGGAGGGGGGGACACTGAAGCTTTCTTT
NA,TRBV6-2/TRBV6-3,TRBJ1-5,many,CASSAIQVNQPQHF,TGTGCCAGCAGTGCAATACAGGTAAATCAGCCCCAGCATTTT
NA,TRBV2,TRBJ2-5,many,CASRQGGEETQYF,TGTGCCAGCAGGCAAGGTGGGGAAGAGACCCAGTACTTC
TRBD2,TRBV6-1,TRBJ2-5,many,CASRSTGLGVGETQYF,TGTGCCAGCAGGTCAACGGGACTAGGGGTTGGGGAGACCCAGTACTTC
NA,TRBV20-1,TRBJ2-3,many,CSEGRYTDTQYF,TGCAGTGAGGGGCGGTACACAGATACGCAGTATTTT
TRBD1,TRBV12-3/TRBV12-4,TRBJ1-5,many,CAIGTGVLQGPQHF,TGTGCCATCGGGACAGGGGTTCTCCAAGGGCCCCAGCATTTT
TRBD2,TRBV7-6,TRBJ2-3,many,CASSARLAGGPDTQYF,TGTGCCAGCAGCGCACGACTAGCGGGGGGCCCAGATACGCAGTATTTT
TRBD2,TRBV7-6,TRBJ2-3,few,CASSYKRDRVFMGLAGTRSDTQYF,TGTGCCAGCAGCTACAAGCGGGACAGGGTGTTTATGGGACTAGCGGGTACACGCTCAGATACGCAGTATTTT
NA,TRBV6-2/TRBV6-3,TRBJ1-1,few,CASSWGPFTEAFF,TGTGCCAGCAGTTGGGGGCCGTTCACTGAAGCTTTCTTT
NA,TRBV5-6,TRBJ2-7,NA,CASSLRVRRGQYF,TGTGCCAGCAGCTTGAGGGTGCGTCGAGGGCAGTACTTC
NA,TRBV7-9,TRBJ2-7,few,CAGSPGRDQQYF,TGTGCCGGCAGCCCAGGCAGGGACCAACAGTACTTC
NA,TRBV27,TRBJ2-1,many,CASSLSTASSYNEQFF,TGTGCCAGCAGTTTATCGACCGCTAGCTCCTACAATGAGCAGTTCTTC
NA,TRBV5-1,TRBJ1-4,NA,CASSFQGDEKLFF,TGCGCCAGCAGCTTCCAGGGCGATGAAAAACTGTTTTTT
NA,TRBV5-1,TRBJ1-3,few,CASSLAGDTIYF,TGCGCCAGCAGCTTGGCCGGGGACACCATATATTTT
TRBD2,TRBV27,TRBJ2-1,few,CASSPLAGVGSYNEQFF,TGTGCCAGCAGCCCTCTAGCGGGAGTAGGGTCCTACAATGAGCAGTTCTTC
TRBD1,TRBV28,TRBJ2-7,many,CASSFQQGYYEQYF,TGTGCCAGCAGTTTCCAACAGGGGTACTACGAGCAGTACTTC